A selection of T cell receptor beta chains follows, all from one sample in a study of cytomegalovirus exposure and HLA in healthy donors. TCRdb keeps only in-frame clones here, not all; method: immunoSEQ multiplex PCR. Recorded for this sample: 100,000 to 150,000 clones. Source material: PBMCs. These TCRs come from a woman aged 40 to 50 in good health and CMV-seropositive. The CDR3 runs from the conserved cysteine through the conserved F or W. D genes are given only for firm matches.

V: TRBV15; J: TRBJ1-5; D: TRBD1; CDR3: CATSRGQLSQPQHF; DNA: TGTGCCACCAGCAGGGGACAGCTCAGTCAGCCCCAGCATTTT
V: TRBV19; J: TRBJ1-5; D: TRBD1; CDR3: CASSIDWGQGAPGANQPQHF; DNA: TGTGCCAGTAGTATAGATTGGGGACAGGGGGCCCCCGGGGCCAATCAGCCCCAGCATTTT
V: TRBV21-1; J: TRBJ2-3; D: -; CDR3: CASSKYPPGDTQYF; DNA: TGTGCCAGCAGCAAGTATCCCCCGGGGGATACGCAGTATTTT
V: TRBV5-4; J: TRBJ1-3; D: -; CDR3: CASSSVAGVGNTIYF; DNA: TGTGCCAGCAGCTCGGTGGCGGGGGTCGGAAACACCATATATTTT
V: TRBV28; J: TRBJ2-1; D: -; CDR3: CASTMTRTFNEQFF; DNA: TGTGCCAGCACTATGACTAGAACCTTCAATGAGCAGTTCTTC
V: TRBV4-1; J: TRBJ1-6; D: TRBD1; CDR3: CASTPGGQASAPLHF; DNA: TGCGCCAGCACCCCAGGGGGACAGGCCTCAGCACCCCTCCACTTT
V: TRBV6-6; J: TRBJ1-5; D: TRBD1; CDR3: CASSSTGAGNQPQHF; DNA: TGTGCCAGCAGTTCGACAGGGGCTGGCAATCAGCCCCAGCATTTT
V: TRBV7-9; J: TRBJ2-3; D: TRBD2; CDR3: CASSFSGWTDTQYF; DNA: TGTGCCAGCAGCTTTAGCGGGTGGACAGATACGCAGTATTTT
V: TRBV15; J: TRBJ2-2; D: TRBD2; CDR3: CATSPRLAGDGGELFF; DNA: TGTGCCACCAGCCCCAGACTAGCGGGAGATGGCGGGGAGCTGTTTTTT
V: TRBV27; J: TRBJ1-1; D: -; CDR3: CASSLSGRENTEAFF; DNA: TGTGCCAGCAGTTTATCTGGCAGGGAGAACACTGAAGCTTTCTTT
V: TRBV4-1; J: TRBJ2-1; D: TRBD1; CDR3: CASSRTGVGDEQFF; DNA: TGCGCCAGCAGCCGGACAGGGGTGGGAGATGAGCAGTTCTTC
V: TRBV28; J: TRBJ2-7; D: TRBD1; CDR3: CASSLPRGTGGKQYF; DNA: TGTGCCAGCAGTTTACCTCGAGGGACAGGGGGTAAGCAGTACTTC
V: TRBV7-2; J: TRBJ2-1; D: TRBD2; CDR3: CASSFDGRTNEQFF; DNA: TGTGCCAGCAGCTTCGACGGGAGGACTAATGAGCAGTTCTTC
V: TRBV5-8; J: TRBJ1-5; D: -; CDR3: CASSLLQELYQPQHF; DNA: TGTGCCAGCAGCTTGCTGCAGGAATTGTATCAGCCCCAGCATTTT
V: TRBV4-3; J: TRBJ2-1; D: TRBD2; CDR3: CASSQASGRGNEQFF; DNA: TGCGCCAGCAGCCAAGCTAGCGGGAGGGGGAATGAGCAGTTCTTC
V: TRBV27; J: TRBJ1-3; D: TRBD1; CDR3: CASTQLPGQGGNTIYF; DNA: TGTGCCAGCACTCAGTTGCCTGGACAGGGAGGAAACACCATATATTTT
V: TRBV6-5; J: TRBJ2-1; D: -; CDR3: CASRKQGSVYNEQFF; DNA: TGTGCCAGCAGGAAACAGGGTTCGGTCTACAATGAGCAGTTCTTC
V: TRBV2; J: TRBJ2-3; D: TRBD2; CDR3: CASRTGTSGRATDTQYF; DNA: TGTGCCAGCAGGACAGGGACTAGCGGGAGGGCCACAGATACGCAGTATTTT
V: TRBV30; J: TRBJ2-7; D: -; CDR3: CAWTQRGAPYEQYF; DNA: TGTGCCTGGACTCAAAGGGGTGCCCCCTACGAGCAGTACTTC
V: TRBV6-1; J: TRBJ2-1; D: TRBD1; CDR3: CASSPGTGRYNEQFF; DNA: TGTGCCAGCAGTCCGGGGACAGGGCGGTACAATGAGCAGTTCTTC
V: TRBV7-8; J: TRBJ2-1; D: -; CDR3: CASGRRGQKNEQFF; DNA: TGTGCCAGCGGTCGGCGCGGACAGAAGAATGAGCAGTTCTTC
V: TRBV28; J: TRBJ1-2; D: -; CDR3: CASSQGLPTPAQRYGYTF; DNA: TGTGCCAGCAGTCAGGGTCTCCCCACCCCTGCCCAACGCTATGGCTACACCTTC
V: TRBV30; J: TRBJ2-1; D: -; CDR3: CAWKPPGQLYNEQFF; DNA: TGTGCCTGGAAACCTCCCGGACAGCTCTACAATGAGCAGTTCTTC
V: TRBV28; J: TRBJ1-5; D: -; CDR3: CASSLTTAVNQPQHF; DNA: TGTGCCAGCAGTTTAACGACAGCTGTTAATCAGCCCCAGCATTTT
V: TRBV7-3; J: TRBJ2-1; D: -; CDR3: CASSLAPGHPNEQFF; DNA: TGTGCCAGCAGCTTAGCCCCGGGACACCCCAATGAGCAGTTCTTC
V: TRBV5-1; J: TRBJ1-1; D: TRBD1; CDR3: CASSPVTGGKGEAFF; DNA: TGCGCCAGCAGCCCGGTGACAGGGGGCAAAGGCGAAGCTTTCTTT
V: TRBV6-5; J: TRBJ2-5; D: -; CDR3: CASSSSQRQYF; DNA: TGTGCCAGCAGTTCCAGTCAGAGGCAGTACTTC
V: TRBV19; J: TRBJ1-4; D: TRBD1; CDR3: CASQWTGGTNEKLFF; DNA: TGTGCCAGCCAGTGGACAGGGGGCACTAATGAAAAACTGTTTTTT
V: TRBV7-8; J: TRBJ2-3; D: -; CDR3: CASSFGRAPVTDTQYF; DNA: TGTGCCAGCAGCTTCGGGCGGGCCCCGGTAACAGATACGCAGTATTTT
V: TRBV7-3; J: TRBJ2-2; D: -; CDR3: CASSPGRWNTGELFF; DNA: TGTGCCAGCAGCCCTGGGAGATGGAACACCGGGGAGCTGTTTTTT
V: TRBV19; J: TRBJ2-1; D: -; CDR3: CASSLVPEGRNEQFF; DNA: TGTGCCAGTAGTCTAGTCCCAGAGGGCAGGAATGAGCAGTTCTTC
V: TRBV11-2; J: TRBJ2-7; D: -; CDR3: CASSSQGRNPYEQYF; DNA: TGTGCCAGCAGCTCTCAGGGGCGCAACCCCTACGAGCAGTACTTC
V: TRBV4-1; J: TRBJ2-1; D: -; CDR3: CASSQDRRGSSYNEQFF; DNA: TGCGCCAGCAGCCAAGATCGAAGGGGCAGCTCCTACAATGAGCAGTTCTTC
V: TRBV28; J: TRBJ1-4; D: TRBD1; CDR3: CASSFWDRGREKLFF; DNA: TGTGCCAGCAGTTTCTGGGACAGGGGAAGAGAAAAACTGTTTTTT
V: TRBV11-1; J: TRBJ1-2; D: -; CDR3: CASSLDSYGYTF; DNA: TGTGCCAGCAGTTTAGACTCTTATGGCTACACCTTC
V: TRBV28; J: TRBJ1-5; D: -; CDR3: CASSLEGEIYSNQPQHF; DNA: TGTGCCAGCAGTTTAGAAGGGGAAATCTATAGCAATCAGCCCCAGCATTTT
V: TRBV12-5; J: TRBJ2-1; D: -; CDR3: CASGLVLAGSGNEQFF; DNA: TGTGCTAGTGGTTTGGTACTGGCGGGATCAGGTAATGAGCAGTTCTTC
V: TRBV7-8; J: TRBJ2-2; D: -; CDR3: CASSLRGSPYTGELFF; DNA: TGTGCCAGCAGCTTACGTGGCAGTCCCTACACCGGGGAGCTGTTTTTT
V: TRBV6-1; J: TRBJ1-5; D: TRBD1; CDR3: CASRDRPYSNQPQHF; DNA: TGTGCCAGCAGGGACAGGCCCTATAGCAATCAGCCCCAGCATTTT
V: TRBV19; J: TRBJ1-5; D: -; CDR3: CASSIGGYQPQHF; DNA: TGTGCCAGTAGTATTGGGGGCTATCAGCCCCAGCATTTT
V: TRBV4-1; J: TRBJ1-5; D: TRBD1; CDR3: CASSQAGTVSNQPQHF; DNA: TGCGCCAGCAGCCAGGCCGGGACAGTGAGCAATCAGCCCCAGCATTTT
V: TRBV5-1; J: TRBJ1-5; D: -; CDR3: CASSAGTSNQPQHF; DNA: TGCGCCAGCAGCGCCGGGACAAGCAATCAGCCCCAGCATTTT
V: TRBV5-6; J: TRBJ2-3; D: -; CDR3: CASSSRGTQYF; DNA: TGTGCCAGCAGCTCCCGAGGGACGCAGTATTTT
V: TRBV6-5; J: TRBJ2-7; D: TRBD1; CDR3: CASSYVRTGSNEQYF; DNA: TGTGCCAGCAGTTACGTTCGGACAGGCAGCAACGAGCAGTACTTC
V: TRBV5-1; J: TRBJ1-1; D: -; CDR3: CASSLGGTREAFF; DNA: TGCGCCAGCAGCTTGGGCGGGACGAGAGAAGCTTTCTTT
V: TRBV14; J: TRBJ2-7; D: TRBD2; CDR3: CASSTQTSGRSGQYF; DNA: TGTGCCAGCAGCACCCAGACTAGCGGGAGATCAGGGCAGTACTTC
V: TRBV6-1; J: TRBJ1-2; D: TRBD1; CDR3: CASSTLTGGGGYTF; DNA: TGTGCCAGCAGTACTTTGACAGGGGGCGGTGGCTACACCTTC